What follows is one T cell receptor beta chain and its context. What it binds is unknown. These data come from a study of Tregs in tolerant kidney transplant recipients. The repertoire was sequenced with immunoSEQ multiplex PCR; TCRdb's copy has only in-frame clones and lacks some. Here the sample spans around 66,000 clones, roughly 85% being singletons. Study results and caveats: This study did not directly address biological reproducibility. In tolerant patients, donor-specific Tregs outgrew total Tregs, suggesting antigen-driven expansion.

The origin of this receptor is a human donor who received a combined kidney and bone marrow transplant. The sequencing here drew on Tregs from blood, taken before the transplant.

The CDR3: CASRGTGPRDGYTF. The CDR3 DNA follows: TGTGCCAGCAGGGGGACAGGGCCTAGGGATGGCTACACCTTC. V is TRBV6-1 and J is TRBJ1-2; 9 bases are shared with TRBD1. Per germline, CDR1 MNHNS and CDR2 SASEGT. The V and J ends lost 6 bases and 6 bases, in that order; junction bases with no gene match: 8. CDR3 size: 14 residues.